This TCR beta chain is drawn from a study of cytomegalovirus exposure and HLA in healthy donors. Study-level findings and limits: Specific recognition of CMV antigens was confirmed in vitro for a few chains (all CMV-associated). Later on, an analysis showed TCR association rates differing by HLA locus, with DRB1 the most and HLA-C the fewest. The authors enumerated under 200 TCR beta chains as linked to cytomegalovirus. As a later analysis showed, a missense DCLRE1C variant was linked to trimming of TCR beta V- and J-genes.

V was pared by 4 bases and J by 10 bases, with 9 bases between. Germline-derived CDR1 and CDR2 are SGHDT and YYEEEE. CDR3 length equals 12 residues. A multiplex PCR was run with 60 Vbeta primers and 13 Jbeta primers. TCRdb's copy holds only in-frame clones and misses some; the assay was immunoSEQ multiplex PCR. Here the sample spans 90,000 to 150,000 clones, 82% being singletons. To note about this clone: Its cognate antigen is unknown.

The sequencing sample was made of PBMCs. The clonotype originates from a woman aged 18 to 35 in good health and CMV-seronegative. This rearrangement joins TRBV5-6 to TRBJ1-6; TRBD1 might be the D (5 bases). CDR3 sequence (DNA): TGTGCCAGCAGCCAGGGAAAGTCACCCCTCCACTTT. Translated, it gives CASSQGKSPLHF.